This is a list of T cell receptor beta chains from one sample in a study of cytomegalovirus exposure and HLA in healthy donors. Data came from immunoSEQ multiplex PCR; TCRdb stores just in-frame clones and leaves some out. The repertoire holds roughly 140,000 clones, with around 76% as singletons. Sequencing used PBMCs. The receptors were gathered from a man younger than 35 in good health and CMV-seronegative. Both conserved end residues are part of each CDR3. D genes are given only for firm matches. Clone size, where shown, is once, few, many, or a class for clones that have expanded.

>TRBV5-4|TRBD1|few|TRBJ1-1
CASSLQGANTEAFF
TGTGCCAGCAGCTTGCAGGGGGCAAACACTGAAGCTTTCTTT
>TRBV5-1|-|-|TRBJ2-5
CASSLLLRQETQYF
TGCGCCAGCAGCTTGCTTCTACGCCAAGAGACTCAGTACTTC
>TRBV19|TRBD1|-|TRBJ1-5
CASSIRGQGIQPQHF
TGTGCCAGTAGTATCAGGGGACAGGGGATTCAGCCCCAGCATTTT
>TRBV15|-|-|TRBJ1-5
CATSRLSKNQPQHF
TGTGCCACCAGCCGACTGAGTAAAAATCAGCCCCAGCATTTT
>TRBV7-8|-|-|TRBJ2-7
CASTVVSATQIGEQYF
TGTGCCAGCACCGTCGTGAGCGCGACCCAAATTGGCGAGCAGTACTTC
>TRBV5-1|TRBD2|-|TRBJ2-1
CASSLTSGSYNEQFF
TGCGCCAGCAGCTTGACTAGCGGGTCTTACAATGAGCAGTTCTTC
>TRBV29-1|TRBD1|-|TRBJ2-7
CSAEGQSSEQYF
TGCAGCGCCGAGGGACAGTCTTCCGAGCAGTACTTC
>TRBV6-1|TRBD1|few|TRBJ1-1
CASSELTGGLNTEAFF
TGTGCCAGCAGTGAGTTGACAGGGGGCCTGAACACTGAAGCTTTCTTT
>TRBV5-4|-|few|TRBJ2-7
CASSLGASYEQYF
TGTGCCAGCAGCTTGGGGGCCTCGTACGAGCAGTACTTC
>TRBV30|-|-|TRBJ2-7
CAWSANIGAYEQYF
TGTGCCTGGAGTGCCAACATAGGGGCTTACGAGCAGTACTTC
>TRBV2|-|-|TRBJ2-5
CASSLQGRGQETQYF
TGTGCCAGCAGCCTACAGGGCCGAGGGCAAGAGACCCAGTACTTC
>TRBV19|-|few|TRBJ2-5
CASRAGYQETQYF
TGTGCCAGTAGGGCAGGGTACCAAGAGACCCAGTACTTC
>TRBV7-7|-|-|TRBJ2-7
CASSLAGQYEQYF
TGTGCCAGCAGCTTAGCGGGGCAGTACGAGCAGTACTTC
>TRBV28|TRBD1|-|TRBJ2-7
CASSQPGTGIYEQYF
TGTGCCAGCAGTCAGCCCGGGACAGGAATCTACGAGCAGTACTTC
>TRBV2|-|-|TRBJ2-7
CASSLDRLTYEQYF
TGTGCCAGCAGTCTCGACAGGTTAACCTACGAGCAGTACTTC
>TRBV11-3|TRBD1|-|TRBJ2-7
CASSLGQGAYEQYF
TGTGCCAGCAGCTTAGGACAGGGGGCCTACGAGCAGTACTTC
>TRBV28|TRBD1|-|TRBJ1-2
CATSTGAYGYTF
TGTGCCACCTCGACAGGGGCGTATGGCTACACCTTC
>TRBV5-6|TRBD1|few|TRBJ2-3
CASSLADRGGTDTQYF
TGTGCCAGCAGCTTGGCCGACAGGGGAGGCACAGATACGCAGTATTTT
>TRBV6-5|-|-|TRBJ2-3
CASSKQTSTDTQYF
TGTGCCAGCAGCAAGCAGACTAGCACAGATACGCAGTATTTT
>TRBV7-9|-|-|TRBJ1-3
CASSLALRNSGNTIYF
TGTGCCAGCAGCTTAGCTTTGAGGAATTCTGGAAACACCATATATTTT
>TRBV11-3|TRBD2|-|TRBJ2-5
CASSLVVSGGETQYF
TGTGCCAGCAGCTTAGTAGTTAGCGGGGGAGAGACCCAGTACTTC
>TRBV7-8|TRBD1|-|TRBJ2-1
CASSSYGTGGWNEQFF
TGTGCCAGCAGCTCGTACGGGACAGGGGGTTGGAATGAGCAGTTCTTC